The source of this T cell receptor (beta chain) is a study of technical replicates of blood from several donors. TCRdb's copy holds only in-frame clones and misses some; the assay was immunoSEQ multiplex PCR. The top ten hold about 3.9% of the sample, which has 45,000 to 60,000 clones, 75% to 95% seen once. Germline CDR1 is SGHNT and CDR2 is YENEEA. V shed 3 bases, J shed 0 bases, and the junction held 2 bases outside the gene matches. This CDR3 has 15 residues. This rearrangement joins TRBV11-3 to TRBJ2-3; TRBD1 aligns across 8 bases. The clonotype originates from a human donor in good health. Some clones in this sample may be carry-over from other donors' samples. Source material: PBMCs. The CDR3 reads CASSLGQVSTDTQYF. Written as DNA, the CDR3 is TGTGCCAGCAGCTTGGGACAGGTTAGCACAGATACGCAGTATTTT.